The 3 T cell receptor beta chains presented below share a single source sample, sequenced in a study of cytomegalovirus exposure and HLA in healthy donors (dated 2017 in TCRdb). The library was produced with the immunoSEQ multiplex PCR assay. For the multiplex PCR, a mixture combining 60 forward primers for TCR Vbeta segments and 13 reverse primers for TCR Jbeta segments was used. Entries here come from immuneACCESS through TCRdb and include only in-frame sequences with V and J called. Some clones fail to appear in such tables; in the studies checked, an unresolved V gene covers under half of the shortfall, and the cause of the remainder is unknown. For this sample there are around 140,000 clones; more than 75% appear just once. The ten largest clonotypes hold roughly 7.8% of the sample. The sample was PBMCs. These receptors came from a woman aged 45-60 years in good health and CMV-seropositive.

The V call is TRBV10-1, the J call TRBJ2-1; maybe TRBD2 (5 bases). CDR1 is WNHNN and CDR2 is SYGVQD in the germline V gene (reference sequence). CDR3 length equals 14 residues. Trimming removed 2 bases from V and 4 bases from J, with 9 bases in between. The DNA for the CDR3 is TGCGCCAGCAGTGAGGGCGGGTTTTACAATGAGCAGTTCTTC. Translation gives CASSEGGFYNEQFF.

DNA of the CDR3: TGCGCCAGCAGCTTGGTTACACAGACGAGCGGCTCCTACGAGCAGTACTTC. Amino acid sequence: CASSLVTQTSGSYEQYF. The chain has TRBV5-1 and TRBJ2-7; D is perhaps TRBD2 (5 bases). This CDR3 region has 17 residues. Deletions cut 0 bases from V and 0 bases from J, with 16 bases between. Germline lookup yields CDR1 SGHRS and CDR2 YFSETQ.

The genes are TRBV11-1 and TRBJ1-5; 12 positions agree with TRBD1. V gave up 5 bases and J gave up 5 bases; unmatched junction bases: 4. Germline assignment: CDR1 SGHAT and CDR2 FQDESV (reference sequence). CDR3 length: 15 amino acids. The CDR3 nucleotides read TGTGCCAGCAGCCCCGGGACAGGGGGCGATCAGCCCCAGCATTTT. Translating gives CASSPGTGGDQPQHF.